This T cell receptor beta chain was sequenced for a study of T-cell reconstitution after alpha-beta-depleted transplantation in children. Study observations and caveats: The high TCRbeta diversity at day 60 in some patients came from surviving recipient T cells and thymic progenitors. The study reportedly traced alpha-beta T cells about two months after transplant to several hundred expanded graft clones. Once a year had passed after transplant, T-cell counts and diversity came mostly from newly produced T cells.

TCRbeta library construction was performed incorporating unique molecular identifiers. From the PCR reads, TCRdb called clonotypes with MiXCR, one entry per CDR3 protein. Seen here are around 300,000 distinct CDR3 sequences, approximately 10% observed once, and the top ten hold 20% to 25%. This CDR3 contains 14 residues. V gave up 0 bases and J gave up 4 bases, with 9 bases separating them. Looked up from germline, CDR1 is SGHRS and CDR2 is YFSETQ. This clonotype was found many times. The antigen is unknown. The material was peripheral blood, obtained 180 days after TCRalphabeta/CD19-depleted stem cell transplant. This TCR was recovered from a male patient aged 2-9 years who had a stem cell transplant for chronic granulomatous disease, so the T cells may come from the graft donor. The chain recombines TRBV5-1 with TRBJ2-3; tentative D call: TRBD2 (6 bases). The CDR3 loop is CASSLAWEADTQYF. The CDR3 DNA reads as TGCGCCAGCAGCTTGGCCTGGGAGGCAGATACGCAGTATTTT.